Listed here are 31 T cell receptor beta chains from one sample, sequenced in a study of cytomegalovirus exposure and HLA in healthy donors. The PCR employed 60 Vbeta primers together with 13 Jbeta primers. This table comes from immunoSEQ multiplex PCR, and its TCRdb copy is limited to in-frame clones, with some not included. The data hold 140,000 to 150,000 clones, with more than 8% observed a single time. The material sequenced was PBMCs. The receptors originated from a man aged 50-60 years in good health and CMV-seronegative.

This clone showed up just a few times. The CDR3 nucleotides read TGTGCCAGCAGTACGAGGAATGAGCAGTTCTTC. Protein: CASSTRNEQFF. This chain connects TRBV28 to TRBJ2-1, with D uncertain. CDR3 length: 11 residues. Germline V CDR1 and CDR2: MDHEN, SYDVKM. Trimming shortened V by 5 bases and J by 7 bases, and 6 bases separated the two germline ends.

This chain connects TRBV7-3 to TRBJ2-2, with D perhaps matching TRBD2 (6 bases). The germline gives CDR1 SGHTA, CDR2 FQGTGA. V shed 4 bases and J shed 3 bases, with 6 bases lying between them. The CDR3 loop spans 13 amino acids. CDR3 amino acids: CASSWDYTGELFF. CDR3 nucleotide sequence: TGTGCCAGCAGCTGGGACTACACCGGGGAGCTGTTTTTT.

The rearrangement uses TRBV4-2 and TRBJ1-5; the D gene is possibly TRBD1 (5 bases). The CDR3 spans 13 residues. V was cut by 2 bases and J by 5 bases, with 7 bases left in between. Germline V gene lookup returns CDR1 LGHNA and CDR2 YNFKEQ. The CDR3 DNA sequence: TGTGCCAGCAGCCAACAGGGTGATCAGCCCCAGCATTTT. It encodes CASSQQGDQPQHF.

The chain carries TRBV5-8 and TRBJ2-7; 7 nucleotides match TRBD2. Germline assignment: CDR1 SGHTS and CDR2 YDEGEE. V was clipped by 5 bases and J by 3 bases; unmatched bases: 5. This CDR3 spans 13 amino acids. The CDR3 here is CASRLTSSYEQYF. In nucleotides, the CDR3 is TGTGCCAGCAGGCTGACTAGCAGCTACGAGCAGTACTTC.

The chain carries TRBV19 and TRBJ2-1, with D possibly TRBD2 on 6 matching bases. Germline V gives CDR1 LNHDA, CDR2 SQIVND (reference sequence). The CDR3 loop spans 15 amino acids. V was shortened by 5 bases and J by 2 bases, with 13 bases between the two germline ends. CDR3 region: CASSPRTNPYNEQFF. CDR3 bases: TGTGCCAGTAGTCCCCGGACTAACCCCTACAATGAGCAGTTCTTC.

The V and J genes are TRBV30 and TRBJ2-7; 9 bases fit TRBD2. CDR1 GTSNPN and CDR2 SVGIG come from the germline V gene (reference sequence). V was pared by 4 bases and J by 2 bases, with 0 bases of the junction left unmatched. The CDR3 is 12 residues long. CDR3 protein: CAWTSGTYEQYF. Written as DNA, the CDR3 is TGTGCCTGGACTAGCGGGACCTACGAGCAGTACTTC. Based on the CDR3 plus reference TRBV30 and TRBJ2-7, the full variable domain is SQTIHQWPATLVQPVGSPLSLECTVEGTSNPNLYWYRQAAGRGLQLLFYSVGIGQISSEVPQNLSASRPQDRQFILSSKKLLLSDSGFYLCAWTSGTYEQYFGPGTRLTVT.

The chain has TRBV10-2 and TRBJ1-1; maybe TRBD1 (5 bases). Germline loops: CDR1 WSHSY, CDR2 SAAADI. The V end was cut by 3 bases, the J end by 6 bases, with 17 bases between. CDR3 length: 15 residues. This CDR3 is CASSETDWGEAEAFF. The CDR3 DNA follows: TGCGCCAGCAGTGAAACGGACTGGGGGGAAGCTGAAGCTTTCTTT.

This clone occurred a few times. The rearrangement joins TRBV2 to TRBJ1-3, with TRBD1 matching 8 bases. CDR1 is SNHLY, CDR2 FYNNEI, per germline. V shed 2 bases and J 1 base; nucleotides not matched to a gene: 4. The CDR3 is 16 residues long. CDR3 DNA sequence: TGTGCCAGCAGTGAATTGAGGACAGGGTCTGGAAACACCATATATTTT. Its translation: CASSELRTGSGNTIYF. The entire variable domain, with the rest obtained from reference TRBV2 and TRBJ1-3, is as follows: EPEVTQTPSHQVTQMGQEVILRCVPISNHLYFYWYRQILGQKVEFLVSFYNNEISEKSEIFDDQFSVERPDGSNFTLKIRSTKLEDSAMYFCASSELRTGSGNTIYFGEGSWLTVV.

The rearrangement links TRBV10-3 to TRBJ2-7, with 8 bases matching TRBD1. V gave up 0 bases and J gave up 6 bases; unmatched junction bases: 7. Germline CDR1 reads ENHRY; CDR2 reads SYGVKD. CDR3 length: 15 residues. The CDR3 nucleotides read TGTGCCATCAGTGAGTCGGGCAGGGGGCCTGGCGAGCAGTACTTC. Translated: CAISESGRGPGEQYF.

This clone was counted between two and nine times. This chain connects TRBV9 to TRBJ1-2, with TRBD1 identical over 11 bases. The CDR3 runs to 16 residues. CDR1 and CDR2 from the germline V gene are SGDLS and YYNGEE. Losses at the gene ends were 4 bases for V and 7 bases for J; bases not matched to a gene: 12. The CDR3 reads CASSLLYGQGAGGYTF. The CDR3 DNA sequence: TGTGCCAGCAGCTTACTATATGGACAGGGGGCGGGTGGCTACACCTTC.

This clone was picked up a small number of times. The chain links TRBV18 to TRBJ2-1; D might be TRBD1 (5 bases). The CDR3 sequence is 15 residues long. Trimming took 3 bases from V and 2 from J, leaving 11 bases between them. Germline CDR1 reads KGHSH; CDR2 reads LQKENI. CDR3 sequence reads: CASSPNQGPYNEQFF. Here the CDR3 DNA reads TGTGCCAGCTCACCTAACCAGGGTCCCTACAATGAGCAGTTCTTC.

The V call is TRBV9, the J call TRBJ2-3; D is perhaps TRBD1 (6 bases). CDR1 SGDLS and CDR2 YYNGEE come from the germline V gene. Trimming removed 0 bases from V and 4 bases from J, with 18 bases in between. CDR3 length: 17 amino acids. CDR3 residues: CASSVATGSRVADTQYF. The DNA for the CDR3 is TGTGCCAGCAGCGTAGCTACAGGGTCCAGGGTCGCAGATACGCAGTATTTT.

This clone was detected only a few times. Here the CDR3 reads CASSPGAVAGGPEQFF. Written as DNA, the CDR3 is TGTGCCAGCAGCCCGGGTGCGGTGGCGGGAGGGCCTGAGCAGTTCTTC. The V and J genes are TRBV5-4 and TRBJ2-1; 9 bases map to TRBD2. The CDR3 totals 16 residues. V dropped 4 bases and J dropped 9; count of bases not matched to a gene: 14. Germline V lookup: CDR1 SGHNT, CDR2 YYREEE (reference sequence). The full variable domain, with the rest looked up from reference TRBV5-4 and TRBJ2-1, is ETGVTQSPTHLIKTRGQQVTLRCSSQSGHNTVSWYQQALGQGPQFIFQYYREEENGRGNFPPRFSGLQFPNYSSELNVNALELDDSALYLCASSPGAVAGGPEQFFGPGTRLTVL.

The chain has TRBV2 and TRBJ1-2, with 9 bases lining up with TRBD1. Losses at the gene ends were 6 bases for V and 5 bases for J; bases not matched to a gene: 10. Germline CDR1 is SNHLY and CDR2 is FYNNEI. The CDR3 contains 15 residues. Here the CDR3 DNA reads TGTGCCAGCAGGGGGGGACAGGGTGTACGGTATGGCTACACCTTC. Its translation is CASRGGQGVRYGYTF. Combining the CDR3 with reference TRBV2 and TRBJ1-2 gives the whole variable domain EPEVTQTPSHQVTQMGQEVILRCVPISNHLYFYWYRQILGQKVEFLVSFYNNEISEKSEIFDDQFSVERPDGSNFTLKIRSTKLEDSAMYFCASRGGQGVRYGYTFGSGTRLTVV.

The rearrangement joins TRBV6-1 to TRBJ2-5; 10 nucleotides line up with TRBD2. CDR1 and CDR2 from the germline V gene are MNHNS and SASEGT. J lost 4 bases, V lost 5 bases, and 7 bases had no gene match. CDR3 length equals 15 residues. The CDR3 is CASSSSGSQLETQYF. The DNA of the CDR3 is TGTGCCAGCAGTTCTAGCGGGAGCCAACTAGAGACCCAGTACTTC.

This clone has more than one count but fewer than ten. In DNA form, the CDR3 reads TGCAGCGTTGTCCTTGTGGCGCCGGCGGATACAGGCCGAAGCTCCTACGAGCAGTACTTC. Residues: CSVVLVAPADTGRSSYEQYF. The gene calls are TRBV29-1 and TRBJ2-7, with a tentative D call TRBD1 (5 bases). Deletions cut 4 bases from V and 0 bases from J, with 31 bases between. The CDR3 spans 20 residues. CDR1 and CDR2 (germline): SQVTM, ANQGSEA.

This clone appeared a few times. The CDR3 sequence is CASSQEAGARGYTF. The CDR3 nucleotides read TGTGCCAGCAGCCAAGAAGCAGGGGCCCGTGGCTACACCTTC. V and J are TRBV14 and TRBJ1-2; TRBD1 is a possible D gene (6 bases). Trimming cost V 0 bases and J 7 bases, with 12 bases left between them. Germline values: CDR1 SGHDN, CDR2 FVKESK. The CDR3 has 14 residues.

The rearrangement links TRBV7-2 to TRBJ2-7, with TRBD1 matching 7 bases. CDR1 SGHTA and CDR2 FQGNSA come from the germline V gene. This CDR3 region has 14 residues. J lost 2 bases, V lost 5 bases, and 6 bases had no gene match. The DNA for the CDR3 is TGTGCCAGCAGCCCCCGACAGGGCCCCTACGAGCAGTACTTC. This gives the protein CASSPRQGPYEQYF.

This clone was counted between two and nine times. J is TRBJ1-4 and V is TRBV19; D not certain. In germline, CDR1 is LNHDA, CDR2 SQIVND (reference sequence). The V end lost 3 bases, the J end lost 0 bases, and 5 bases lay between the germline ends. This CDR3 spans 14 amino acids. The CDR3 DNA sequence: TGTGCCAGTAGTATCTCTGCAACTAATGAAAAACTGTTTTTT. As protein: CASSISATNEKLFF.

V is TRBV27 and J is TRBJ2-7, with 8 bases matching TRBD1. V was clipped by 5 bases and J by 6 bases; unmatched bases: 9. Germline CDR1 reads MNHEY; CDR2 reads SMNVEV (reference sequence). This CDR3 has 14 residues. This CDR3 is CASSPTGVLAEQYF. The CDR3 DNA follows: TGTGCCAGCAGTCCGACAGGGGTCCTCGCCGAGCAGTACTTC.

This clone was seen a few times. J is TRBJ1-1 and V is TRBV5-6; 7 bases agree with TRBD1. V shed 4 bases, J shed 4 bases, and the junction held 7 bases outside the gene matches. Germline values: CDR1 SGHDT, CDR2 YYEEEE. The CDR3 totals 14 residues. CDR3 bases: TGTGCCAGCAGCATACCGACAGGGCCCACTGAAGCTTTCTTT. Translating gives CASSIPTGPTEAFF. Drawing the rest from reference TRBV5-6 and TRBJ1-1, the complete variable domain is DAGVTQSPTHLIKTRGQQVTLRCSPKSGHDTVSWYQQALGQGPQFIFQYYEEEERQRGNFPDRFSGHQFPNYSSELNVNALLLGDSALYLCASSIPTGPTEAFFGQGTRLTVV.

The gene calls are TRBV2 and TRBJ1-2; 10 bases agree with TRBD1. The CDR3 has 16 amino acids. Losses at the gene ends were 3 bases for V and 0 bases for J; bases not matched to a gene: 4. The V gene's germline CDR1 is SNHLY and CDR2 FYNNEI. The CDR3 loop is CASSEGTGATNYGYTF. DNA of the CDR3: TGTGCCAGCAGTGAGGGGACAGGGGCAACTAACTATGGCTACACCTTC.

The chain combines TRBV5-4 with TRBJ1-1; D is unclear. The CDR3 spans 14 residues. Per the germline V gene, CDR1 is SGHNT and CDR2 is YYREEE (reference sequence). V was cut by 3 bases and J by 1 base, with 10 bases left in between. The CDR3 DNA follows: TGTGCCAGCAGCTCCCAAACAAAGAACACTGAAGCTTTCTTT. It yields the protein CASSSQTKNTEAFF.

The CDR3 loop reads CASTQGRTGRSYTF. Here the CDR3 DNA reads TGTGCCAGCACCCAGGGGAGGACAGGGAGGAGCTACACCTTC. The chain uses TRBV2 and TRBJ1-2, with TRBD1 identical over 8 bases. Germline CDR1 and CDR2: SNHLY and FYNNEI. V shed 7 bases, J shed 9 bases, and the junction held 13 bases outside the gene matches. CDR3 length equals 14 residues.

This clone was counted between two and nine times. In the same sample, other DNA sequences code for this CDR3. The chain uses TRBV9 and TRBJ2-5; 12 bases match TRBD2. There are 17 residues in the CDR3. With V trimmed by 1 base and J by 3 bases, 7 bases remained unmatched. Germline V gene data show CDR1 as SGDLS and CDR2 as YYNGEE. This CDR3 reads CASSVIGTSGRKETQYF. The DNA for the CDR3 is TGTGCCAGCAGCGTAATAGGGACTAGCGGGCGTAAAGAGACCCAGTACTTC.

The chain couples TRBV5-8 to TRBJ2-2; 7 nucleotides align to TRBD2. With 4 bases clipped from V and 7 bases from J, the junction kept 10 bases outside the gene matches. The CDR3 has 15 amino acids. Germline values: CDR1 SGHTS, CDR2 YDEGEE. Written as DNA, the CDR3 is TGTGCCAGCAGCCCTCTCCAGGGAGGGGACGGGGAGCTGTTTTTT. Its translation is CASSPLQGGDGELFF.

In this sample, this clone turned up a few times. Here the CDR3 DNA reads TGTGCCAGCAGCCTAAAGACAGGGGTCGGCGAGCAGTACTTC. Its protein product is CASSLKTGVGEQYF. The chain has TRBV7-8 and TRBJ2-7; 8 bases agree with TRBD1. In germline, CDR1 is SGHVS, CDR2 FQNEAQ. After removal of 5 bases from V and 6 bases from J, the junction contained 9 bases not matched to a gene. The CDR3 contains 14 residues. The full variable domain, rest sourced from reference TRBV7-8 and TRBJ2-7, is GAGVSQSPRYKVAKRGQDVALRCDPISGHVSLFWYQQALGQGPEFLTYFQNEAQLDKSGLPSDRFFAERPEGSVSTLKIQRTQQEDSAVYLCASSLKTGVGEQYFGPGTRLTVT.

The CDR3 DNA follows: TGTGCCTCGGGGGCGGGGGGCGACGAAAAACTGTTTTTT. It specifies CASGAGGDEKLFF. V gene TRBV10-3 combines with J gene TRBJ1-4; the D gene is possibly TRBD1 (6 bases). V dropped 11 bases and J dropped 8 bases, with 18 bases sitting between them. Germline values: CDR1 ENHRY, CDR2 SYGVKD. The CDR3 totals 13 residues.

This clone was observed a few times. The chain is built from TRBV7-6 and TRBJ2-5; weak D call: TRBD2 (5 bases). The end of the DNA fits TRBJ2-7 better, so the J call may be wrong. Germline V lookup: CDR1 SGHVS, CDR2 FNYEAQ. This CDR3 is 17 amino acids long. CDR3: CASSPIVVGLSSYEQYF. CDR3 DNA: TGTGCCAGCAGCCCCATTGTGGTCGGACTCAGCTCCTACGAGCAGTACTTC.

This clone turned up a few times. The rearrangement joins TRBV30 to TRBJ2-1, with D perhaps matching TRBD2 (7 bases). Germline lookup yields CDR1 GTSNPN and CDR2 SVGIG (reference sequence). Trimming took off 5 bases at V and 2 bases at J, with 10 bases between the two ends. The CDR3 runs to 13 residues. CDR3 coding DNA: TGTGCCTGGTTGGGGGGGCCCTACAATGAGCAGTTCTTC. As protein: CAWLGGPYNEQFF.

In this sample, this clone turned up a few times. This chain links TRBV28 with TRBJ1-1, with 7 bases lining up with TRBD1. Trimming took 8 bases from V and 4 from J; bases not matched to a gene: 10. CDR3 length equals 14 residues. Germline V gene data show CDR1 as MDHEN and CDR2 as SYDVKM. CDR3 sequence (DNA): TGTGCCAGCCGCATCACCGGGACAGCCACTGAAGCTTTCTTT. Its translation is CASRITGTATEAFF.